This TCR beta chain was captured in a study of T cell changes during pregnancy in multiple sclerosis. The data were produced by immunoSEQ multiplex PCR, yet TCRdb's version contains in-frame clones alone and is incomplete. Of about 27,000 clones listed, almost 90% are singletons. Germline V CDR1 and CDR2: SGHDN, FVKESK. This CDR3 region has 15 residues. V gave up 0 bases and J gave up 3 bases, with 10 bases separating them. This chain links TRBV14 with TRBJ2-3; no reliable D call. This receptor was obtained from a female donor with multiple sclerosis, enrolled in a pregnancy study. Sequencing used CD8+ T cells from peripheral blood mononuclear cells, obtained in the second trimester of pregnancy. CDR3 sequence (DNA): TGTGCCAGCAGCCAAGATGTTTGGGCTACAGATACGCAGTATTTT. Translation: CASSQDVWATDTQYF. Variable domain in full (rest from reference TRBV14 and TRBJ2-3): EAGVTQFPSHSVIEKGQTVTLRCDPISGHDNLYWYRRVMGKEIKFLLHFVKESKQDESGMPNNRFLAERTGGTYSTLKVQPAELEDSGVYFCASSQDVWATDTQYFGPGTRLTVL.